This T cell receptor (beta chain) is from a study of T cells after yellow fever vaccination. Findings and limits, study-wide: The authors detected almost none of the vaccine-responding clonotypes in sorted memory subsets on day 0. CD4 and CD8 compartments shared a small share of clonotypes. It was a weaker secondary response, yet one that peaked faster, at day 5 versus 15.

CDR3 length: 15 amino acids. Germline loops: CDR1 MNHEY, CDR2 SVGAGI. With 0 bases removed from V and 2 bases from J, the gap between germline ends came to 8 bases. This clonotype was seen ten or more times. TCRdb re-derived calls from the 5' RACE reads in MiXCR, one entry per CDR3 protein. The sample lists approximately 34,000 distinct CDR3 sequences, more than 9% occurring once. Here the sequenced sample was PBMCs, either bulk or a sorted T-cell subset (CD4+, CD8+, memory, or dextramer-sorted; not recorded which), taken around 16 days after the first yellow fever vaccination. The receptor comes from a man aged 18 to 29 who received the YFV17D yellow fever vaccine. The chain recombines TRBV6-5 with TRBJ1-3; D is uncertain. The CDR3 DNA reads TGTGCCAGCAGTTACTCGATAGGTCCTGGAAACACCATATATTTT. This gives the protein CASSYSIGPGNTIYF.